This T cell receptor (beta chain) came from a study of blood T cells in healthy people across ages. Trimming cost V 1 base and J 5 bases; bases outside gene matches: 11. The CDR3 contains 17 residues. CDR1 LGHDT and CDR2 YNNKEL come from the germline V gene (reference sequence). A sample-barcoded 5' primer and a J-beta primer mix were used in a second PCR of roughly 7 to 11 cycles. Each CDR3 protein is one row after TCRdb ran MiXCR on the 5' RACE reads. Here the sample spans roughly 1.6 million distinct CDR3 sequences, almost 35% being singletons. Study-wide points: Unsorted PBMCs blocked a conclusive comparison of naive and antigen-experienced cells.

Concerning this clonotype: Its antigen is still unknown.

The donors, all healthy, were Caucasians living in Russia, aged about 6 to 100. The sequence came from a woman younger than 45 in good health. Material: blood. The chain uses TRBV3-1 and TRBJ2-5; 9 bases align to TRBD2. The CDR3 reads CASSQVLLAGVVETQYF. Written as DNA, the CDR3 is TGTGCCAGCAGCCAAGTCCTTTTAGCGGGGGTTGTTGAGACCCAGTACTTC.